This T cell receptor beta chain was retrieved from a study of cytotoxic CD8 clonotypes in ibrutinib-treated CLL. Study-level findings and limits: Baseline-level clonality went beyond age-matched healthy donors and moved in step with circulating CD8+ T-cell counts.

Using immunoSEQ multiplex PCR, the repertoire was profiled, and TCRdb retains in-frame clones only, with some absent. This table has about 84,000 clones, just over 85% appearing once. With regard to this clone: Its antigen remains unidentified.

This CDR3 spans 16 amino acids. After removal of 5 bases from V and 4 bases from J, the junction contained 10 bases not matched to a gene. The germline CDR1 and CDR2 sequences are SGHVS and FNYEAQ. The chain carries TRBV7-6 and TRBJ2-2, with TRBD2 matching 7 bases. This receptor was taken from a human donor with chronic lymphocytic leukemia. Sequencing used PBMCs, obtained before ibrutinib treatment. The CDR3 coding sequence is TGTGCCAGCAGCCAATCAGACGGGAGGAGCACCGGGGAGCTGTTTTTT. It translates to CASSQSDGRSTGELFF.